This TCR beta chain was retrieved from a study of T cell changes during pregnancy in multiple sclerosis. V shed 8 bases and J shed 5 bases, with 15 bases lying between them. The germline V gene has CDR1 SNHLY and CDR2 FYNNEI. The CDR3 has 14 residues. The method was immunoSEQ multiplex PCR; TCRdb's version includes in-frame clones alone and lacks a portion of them. The repertoire consists of approximately 22,000 clones, with 88% occurring once and the leading ten covering about 0.7%. The source is a female donor in good health, enrolled as a control in a pregnancy study. The chain couples TRBV2 to TRBJ2-2, with a weak D call TRBD2 (6 bases). The specimen was CD4+ T cells from peripheral blood mononuclear cells, collected in the first trimester of pregnancy. CDR3 in DNA: TGTGCCAGCCGGTGGGGGGATGGGACCGGGGAGCTGTTTTTT. Translating gives CASRWGDGTGELFF.